This TCR beta chain derives from a study of T cell repertoires in cytomegalovirus infection. Background on the study: Based on public TCR beta signatures, there were indications of CMV infection and of a matching HLA type. The study, taken as a whole, reports: Summed frequency of shared TCR beta families picked out CMV carriers who also had the relevant HLA. HLA-C-restricted TCR beta clonotypes specific for CMV led the ex vivo response.

The CDR3 covers 16 residues. The germline V and J ends were trimmed by 1 base and 0 bases, with 11 bases remaining between them. Germline values: CDR1 SGHDT, CDR2 YYEEEE. TCRdb processed the reads anew with MiXCR; each CDR3 protein has one entry. The sample has about 100,000 distinct CDR3 sequences, 23% seen once; the top ten hold roughly two fifths. As regards this clonotype: No antigen is known for it.

The clonotype comes from a human donor in good health (CMV status not recorded). Some clones in this sample may be carry-over from other donors' samples. This rearrangement joins TRBV5-6 to TRBJ2-1; D is perhaps TRBD2 (5 bases). The sample was CD8+ T cells from PBMCs. For the CDR3, the DNA is TGTGCCAGCAGCTTGACGGGATGGGGCTCCTACAATGAGCAGTTCTTC. As protein: CASSLTGWGSYNEQFF.